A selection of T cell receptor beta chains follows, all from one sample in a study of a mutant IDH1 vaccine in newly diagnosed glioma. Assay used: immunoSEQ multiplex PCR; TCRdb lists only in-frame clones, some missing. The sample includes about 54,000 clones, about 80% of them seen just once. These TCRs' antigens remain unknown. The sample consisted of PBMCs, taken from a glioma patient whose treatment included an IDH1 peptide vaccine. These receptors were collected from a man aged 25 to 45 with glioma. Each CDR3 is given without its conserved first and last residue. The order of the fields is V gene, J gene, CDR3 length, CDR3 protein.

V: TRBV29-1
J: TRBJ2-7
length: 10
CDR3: SARDTDYEQY

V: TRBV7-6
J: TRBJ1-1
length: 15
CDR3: ASSLAHPGRTNTEAF

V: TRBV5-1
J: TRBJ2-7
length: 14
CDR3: ASRRTSGLSSYEQY

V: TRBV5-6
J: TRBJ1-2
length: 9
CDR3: ASSFTHGYT

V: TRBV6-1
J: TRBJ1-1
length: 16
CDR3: ASSETDTGTGPNTEAF

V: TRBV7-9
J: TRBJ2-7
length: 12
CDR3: ASSLKLSPYEQY

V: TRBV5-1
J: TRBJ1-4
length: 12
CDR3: ASSLGSGNEKLF

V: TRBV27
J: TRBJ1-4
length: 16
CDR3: ASSLTGQGLSTNEKLF

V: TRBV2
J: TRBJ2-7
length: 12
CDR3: ASILGRSSYEQY

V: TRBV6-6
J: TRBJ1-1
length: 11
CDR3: ASKRTTSTEAF

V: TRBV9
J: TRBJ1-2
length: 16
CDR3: ASSPRFLTAERNYGYT

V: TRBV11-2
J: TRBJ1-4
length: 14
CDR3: ASSYRVGGSNEKLF

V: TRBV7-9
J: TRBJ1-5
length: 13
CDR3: ASSHTPRSFAAQH

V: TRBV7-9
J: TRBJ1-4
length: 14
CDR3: ASSLGLTSTNEKLF

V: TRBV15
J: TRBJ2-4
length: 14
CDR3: ATSRTSGVAKNIQY

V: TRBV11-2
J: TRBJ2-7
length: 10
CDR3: ASSFRGYEQY

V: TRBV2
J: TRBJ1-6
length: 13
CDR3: ASTEGSSYNSPLH

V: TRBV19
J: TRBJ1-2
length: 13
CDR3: ASMFQGAADYGYT

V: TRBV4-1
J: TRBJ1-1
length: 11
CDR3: ASSQVMNTEAF

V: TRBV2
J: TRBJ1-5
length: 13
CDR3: ASTRTGQGHQPQH

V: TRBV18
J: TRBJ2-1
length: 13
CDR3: ASSPPRGSDNEQF

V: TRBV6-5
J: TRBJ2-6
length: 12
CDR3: ASSRFSGANVLT

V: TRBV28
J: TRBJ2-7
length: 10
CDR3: ASSLDSYEQY

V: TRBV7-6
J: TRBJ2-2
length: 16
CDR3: ASSLYPGPQKRTGELF

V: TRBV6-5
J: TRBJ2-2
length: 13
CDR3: ASSRGQTFTGELF

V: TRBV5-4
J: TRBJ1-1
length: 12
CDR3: ASSLQGRNTEAF

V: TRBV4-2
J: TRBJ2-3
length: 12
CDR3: ASSQEGGSNTQY

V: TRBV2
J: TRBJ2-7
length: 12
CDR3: ASSARQVSYEQY

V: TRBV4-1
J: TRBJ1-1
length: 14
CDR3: ASSHSITTGVTEAF

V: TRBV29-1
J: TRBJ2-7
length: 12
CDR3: SASTGGIVYEQY

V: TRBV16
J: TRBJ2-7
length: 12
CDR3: ASSQSDLGGEQY

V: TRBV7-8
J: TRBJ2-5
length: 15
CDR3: ASSLDSLGTRLETQY

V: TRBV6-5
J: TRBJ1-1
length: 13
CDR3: ASSRDRGMNTEAF

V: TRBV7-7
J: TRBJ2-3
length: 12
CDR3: ASSPTAGPDTQY

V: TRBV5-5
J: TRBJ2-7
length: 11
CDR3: ASSLFPTDKQY

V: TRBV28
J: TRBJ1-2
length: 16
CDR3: ASSLWIRQGASHYGYT

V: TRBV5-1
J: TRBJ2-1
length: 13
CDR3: ASRDRPDSYNEQF

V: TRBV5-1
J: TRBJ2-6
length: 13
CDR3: ASSWGSSGANVLT

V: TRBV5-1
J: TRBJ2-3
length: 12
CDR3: ASSLSWVADTQY